This TCR beta chain was obtained from a study of T cells after yellow fever vaccination. Across the study: Where fractions had low cell numbers, libraries were prepared from them with the SMART-Seq v4 Ultra Low Input RNA kit.

TCRdb redid the calling of the 5' RACE reads with MiXCR, one entry per CDR3 protein. The sample yields 450,000 to 650,000 distinct CDR3 sequences, about 13% seen once. The CDR3 extends over 15 amino acids. Looked up from germline, CDR1 is LGHNA and CDR2 is YSLEER. The V end lost 0 bases, the J end lost 6 bases, and 9 bases lay between the germline ends. Study-wide points: CD4 and CD8 compartments shared a small share of clonotypes.

A word on this clonotype: Its antigen remains unknown.

This chain links TRBV4-3 with TRBJ1-6, with D unresolved. Sample: PBMCs, taken on the day of the yellow fever booster vaccination. The receptor comes from a man in his thirties or forties who received the YFV17D yellow fever vaccine. CDR3 DNA sequence: TGCGCCAGCAGCCAAGACAGAGGGCGTAATTCACCCCTCCACTTT. Its translation: CASSQDRGRNSPLHF.